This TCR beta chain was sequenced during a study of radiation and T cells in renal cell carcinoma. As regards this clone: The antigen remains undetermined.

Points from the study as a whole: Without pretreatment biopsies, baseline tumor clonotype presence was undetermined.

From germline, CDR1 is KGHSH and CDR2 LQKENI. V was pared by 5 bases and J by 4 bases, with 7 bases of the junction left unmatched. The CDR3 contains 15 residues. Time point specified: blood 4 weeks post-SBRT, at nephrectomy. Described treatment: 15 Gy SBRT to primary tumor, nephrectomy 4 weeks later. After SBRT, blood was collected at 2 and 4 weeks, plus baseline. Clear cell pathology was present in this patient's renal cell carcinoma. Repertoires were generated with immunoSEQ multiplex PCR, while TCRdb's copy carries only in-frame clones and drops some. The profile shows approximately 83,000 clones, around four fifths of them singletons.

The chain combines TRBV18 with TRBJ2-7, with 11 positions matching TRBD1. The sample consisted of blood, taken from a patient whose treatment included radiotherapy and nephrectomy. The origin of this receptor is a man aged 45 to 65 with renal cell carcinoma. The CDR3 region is CASSVTGTGGYEQYF. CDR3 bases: TGTGCCAGCTCAGTAACCGGGACAGGGGGGTACGAGCAGTACTTC.